These T cell receptor beta chains were read from a single sample in a study of cytomegalovirus exposure and HLA in healthy donors. The method was immunoSEQ multiplex PCR; TCRdb's version includes in-frame clones alone and lacks a portion of them. The repertoire shows about 48,000 clones; the top ten hold roughly 1%. The source material was PBMCs. Receptor source: a middle-aged woman in good health and CMV-seronegative. Both conserved end residues are part of each CDR3. The D gene is left open where the match is weak.

d_call | j_call | v_call | cdr3_nt | cdr3_aa
. | TRBJ2-1 | TRBV30 | TGTGCCTGGAGTGTTGGAGGGTTTGGGAACAATGAGCAGTTCTTC | CAWSVGGFGNNEQFF
. | TRBJ1-1 | TRBV28 | TGTGCCAGCATCATATCACTACAGGGCACTGAAGCTTTCTTT | CASIISLQGTEAFF
. | TRBJ1-1 | TRBV5-4 | TGTGCCAGCAGCTTGGGAGGGGGTAGGGACACTGAAGCTTTCTTT | CASSLGGGRDTEAFF
TRBD2 | TRBJ2-1 | TRBV9 | TGTGCCAGCAGCCTGAAGGGCGGGAGCGCTGGTGAGCAGTTCTTC | CASSLKGGSAGEQFF
. | TRBJ1-5 | TRBV7-2 | TGTGCCAGCAGCTCACAGGGAGATCAGCCCCAGCATTTT | CASSSQGDQPQHF
TRBD1 | TRBJ2-5 | TRBV28 | TGTGCCAGCAGCCCAGGGGGCCTCGAGACCCAGTACTTC | CASSPGGLETQYF
. | TRBJ2-7 | TRBV30 | TGTGCCTGGGGGGACACAATAGCGAGGGTAGATCACGAGCAGTACTTC | CAWGDTIARVDHEQYF
. | TRBJ1-5 | TRBV18 | TGTGCCAGCTCACCACTTCTCGGGCGGGAGCCCCAGCATTTT | CASSPLLGREPQHF
TRBD2 | TRBJ2-1 | TRBV5-6 | TGTGCCAGCAGCTTGGCCCTGGGGACTAGCACGTTCTTC | CASSLALGTSTFF
TRBD1 | TRBJ2-5 | TRBV18 | TGTGCCAGCTCACCCTCCGACAGGGTGGTTGGAGAGACCCAGTACTTC | CASSPSDRVVGETQYF
TRBD1 | TRBJ1-1 | TRBV9 | TGTGCCAGCAGCGCGAGGACAGGGAAGAACACTGAAGCTTTCTTT | CASSARTGKNTEAFF
TRBD1 | TRBJ2-7 | TRBV7-9 | TGTGCCAGCAGCTCGACAGGGTACGCCTACGAGCAGTACTTC | CASSSTGYAYEQYF
TRBD2 | TRBJ2-5 | TRBV4-1 | TGCGCCAGCAGCCAAGAGTCCTTGGGACTAGCGGGAGAATATCGCGAGGAGACCCAGTACTTC | CASSQESLGLAGEYREETQYF
TRBD2 | TRBJ2-1 | TRBV14 | TGTGCCAGCAGCCCCCGGGGGAGCGGGAGGGCGGAGGAGCAGTTCTTC | CASSPRGSGRAEEQFF
. | TRBJ1-1 | TRBV20-1 | TGCAGTCCCCGGGGGAACACTGAAGCTTTCTTT | CSPRGNTEAFF
TRBD2 | TRBJ2-3 | TRBV5-1 | TGCGCCAGCAGCTTGGGACTAGCGGGAGGGACGGATACGCAGTATTTT | CASSLGLAGGTDTQYF